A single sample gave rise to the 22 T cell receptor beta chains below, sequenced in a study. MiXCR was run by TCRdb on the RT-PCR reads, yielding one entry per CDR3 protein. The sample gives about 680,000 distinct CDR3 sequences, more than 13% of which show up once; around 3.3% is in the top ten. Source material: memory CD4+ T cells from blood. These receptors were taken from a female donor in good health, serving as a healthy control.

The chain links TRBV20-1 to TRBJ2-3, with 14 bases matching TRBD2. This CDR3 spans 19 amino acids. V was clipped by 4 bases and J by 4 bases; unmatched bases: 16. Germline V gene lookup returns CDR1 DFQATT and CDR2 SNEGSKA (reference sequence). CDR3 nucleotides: TGCAGTGCTAAGGATTTCGGGACTAGCGGGAGCATCAAGGCAGATACGCAGTATTTT. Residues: CSAKDFGTSGSIKADTQYF.

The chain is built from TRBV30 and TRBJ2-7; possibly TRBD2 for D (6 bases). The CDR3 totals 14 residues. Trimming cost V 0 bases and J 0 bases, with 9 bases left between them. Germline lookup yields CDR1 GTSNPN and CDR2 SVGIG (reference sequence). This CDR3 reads CAWSVEGGSYEQYF. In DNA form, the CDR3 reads TGTGCCTGGAGTGTGGAGGGCGGCTCCTACGAGCAGTACTTC.

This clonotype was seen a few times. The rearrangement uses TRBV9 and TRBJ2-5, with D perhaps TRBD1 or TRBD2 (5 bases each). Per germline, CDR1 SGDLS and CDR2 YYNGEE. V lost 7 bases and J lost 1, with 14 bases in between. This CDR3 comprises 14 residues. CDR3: CASSRGRVQETQYF. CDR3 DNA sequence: TGTGCCAGCTCCCGGGGCCGGGTCCAAGAGACCCAGTACTTC.

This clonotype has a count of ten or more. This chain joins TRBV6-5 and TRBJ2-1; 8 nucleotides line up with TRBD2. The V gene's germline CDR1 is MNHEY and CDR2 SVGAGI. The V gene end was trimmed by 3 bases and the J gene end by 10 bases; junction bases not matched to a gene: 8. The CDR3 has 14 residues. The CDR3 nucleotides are TGTGCCAGCAGTTATACCGGGACTAGGAACGAGCAGTTCTTC. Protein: CASSYTGTRNEQFF.

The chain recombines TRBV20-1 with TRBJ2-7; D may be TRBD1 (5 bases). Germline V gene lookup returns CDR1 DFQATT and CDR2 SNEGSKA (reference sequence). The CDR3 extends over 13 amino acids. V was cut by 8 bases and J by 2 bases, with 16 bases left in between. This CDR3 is CSPTGMGPYEQYF. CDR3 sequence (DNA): TGCAGTCCGACGGGTATGGGGCCCTACGAGCAGTACTTC.

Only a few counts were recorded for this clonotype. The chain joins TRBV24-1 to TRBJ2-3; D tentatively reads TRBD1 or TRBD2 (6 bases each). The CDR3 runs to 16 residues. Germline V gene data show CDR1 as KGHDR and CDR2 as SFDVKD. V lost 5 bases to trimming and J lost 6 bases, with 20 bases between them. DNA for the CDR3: TGTGCCACCAGTGGCGTGACAGGAAGGGGGAGGGATACGCAGTATTTT. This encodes CATSGVTGRGRDTQYF.

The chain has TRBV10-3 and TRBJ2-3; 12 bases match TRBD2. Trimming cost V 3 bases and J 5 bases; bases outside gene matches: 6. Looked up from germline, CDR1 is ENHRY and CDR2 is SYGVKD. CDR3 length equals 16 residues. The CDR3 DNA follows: TGTGCCATCAGTGATAAGGCTAGCGGGAGGGGAGATACGCAGTATTTT. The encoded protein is CAISDKASGRGDTQYF.

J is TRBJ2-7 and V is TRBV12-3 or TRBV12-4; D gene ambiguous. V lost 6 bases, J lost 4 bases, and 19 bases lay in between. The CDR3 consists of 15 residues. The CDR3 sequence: CASSETPKTIYEQYF. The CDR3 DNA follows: TGTGCCAGCAGCGAAACGCCCAAAACGATTTACGAGCAGTACTTC.

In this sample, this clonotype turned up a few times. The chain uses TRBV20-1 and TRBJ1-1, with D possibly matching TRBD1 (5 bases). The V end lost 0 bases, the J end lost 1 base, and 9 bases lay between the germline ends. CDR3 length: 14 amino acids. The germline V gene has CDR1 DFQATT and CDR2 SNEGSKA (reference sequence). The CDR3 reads CSARDPGQNTEAFF. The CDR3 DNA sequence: TGCAGTGCTAGAGATCCTGGACAGAACACTGAAGCTTTCTTT.

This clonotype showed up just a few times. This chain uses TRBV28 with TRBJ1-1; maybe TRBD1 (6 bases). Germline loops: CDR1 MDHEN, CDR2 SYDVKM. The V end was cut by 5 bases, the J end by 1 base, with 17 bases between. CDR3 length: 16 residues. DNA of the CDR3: TGTGCCAGCAGTGACCTACAGGGTTTATGGAACACTGAAGCTTTCTTT. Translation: CASSDLQGLWNTEAFF.

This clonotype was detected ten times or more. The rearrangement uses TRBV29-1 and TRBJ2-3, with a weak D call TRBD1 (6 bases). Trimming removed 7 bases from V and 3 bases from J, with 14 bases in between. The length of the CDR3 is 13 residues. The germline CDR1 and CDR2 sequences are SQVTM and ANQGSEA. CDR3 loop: CSADEGGTDTQYF. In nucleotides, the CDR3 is TGCAGCGCTGATGAAGGGGGAACAGATACGCAGTATTTT.

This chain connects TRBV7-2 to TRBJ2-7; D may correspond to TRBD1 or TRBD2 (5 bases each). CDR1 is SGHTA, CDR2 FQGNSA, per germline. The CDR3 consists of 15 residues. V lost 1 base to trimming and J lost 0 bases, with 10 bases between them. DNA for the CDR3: TGTGCCAGCAGCTTAGAGAAGGGGAGCTCCTACGAGCAGTACTTC. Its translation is CASSLEKGSSYEQYF.

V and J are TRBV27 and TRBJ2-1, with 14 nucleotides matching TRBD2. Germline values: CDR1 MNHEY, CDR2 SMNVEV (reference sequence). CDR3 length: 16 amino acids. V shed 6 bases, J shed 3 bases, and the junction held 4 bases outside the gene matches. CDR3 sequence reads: CASRIGTSGGYNEQFF. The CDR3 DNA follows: TGTGCCAGCAGGATAGGGACTAGCGGGGGCTACAATGAGCAGTTCTTC.

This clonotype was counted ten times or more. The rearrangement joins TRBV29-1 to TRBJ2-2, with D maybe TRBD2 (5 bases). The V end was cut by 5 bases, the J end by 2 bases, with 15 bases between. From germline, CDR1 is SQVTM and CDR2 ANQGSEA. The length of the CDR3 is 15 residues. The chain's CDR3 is CSVTTGLSNTGELFF. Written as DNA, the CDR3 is TGCAGCGTTACTACCGGACTCTCAAACACCGGGGAGCTGTTTTTT.

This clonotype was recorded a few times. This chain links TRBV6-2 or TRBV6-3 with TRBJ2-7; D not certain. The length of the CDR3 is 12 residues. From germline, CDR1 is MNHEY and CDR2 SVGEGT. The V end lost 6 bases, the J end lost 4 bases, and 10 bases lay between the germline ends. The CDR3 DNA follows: TGTGCCAGCAGCTACAGCCTGTACGAGCAGTACTTC. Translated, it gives CASSYSLYEQYF.

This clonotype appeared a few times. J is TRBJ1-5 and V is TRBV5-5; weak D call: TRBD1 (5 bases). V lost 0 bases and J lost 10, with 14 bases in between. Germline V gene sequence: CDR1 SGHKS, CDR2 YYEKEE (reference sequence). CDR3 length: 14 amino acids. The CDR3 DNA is TGTGCCAGCAGCTTGGGACAGCGGGGGTTTCCCCAGCATTTT. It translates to CASSLGQRGFPQHF.

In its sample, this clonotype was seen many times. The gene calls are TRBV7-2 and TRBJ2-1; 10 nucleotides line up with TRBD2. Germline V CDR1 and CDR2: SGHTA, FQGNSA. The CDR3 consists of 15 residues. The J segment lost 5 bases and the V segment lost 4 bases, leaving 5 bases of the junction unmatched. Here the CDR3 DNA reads TGTGCCAGCAGCTCCGGGACTAGCGTCGACAATGAGCAGTTCTTC. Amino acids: CASSSGTSVDNEQFF.

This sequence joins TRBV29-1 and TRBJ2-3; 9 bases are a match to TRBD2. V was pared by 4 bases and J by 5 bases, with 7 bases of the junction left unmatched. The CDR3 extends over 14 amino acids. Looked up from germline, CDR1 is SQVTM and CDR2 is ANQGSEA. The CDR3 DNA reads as TGCAGCGTTGTATGGGCTAGCGGGGAAGATACGCAGTATTTT. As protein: CSVVWASGEDTQYF.

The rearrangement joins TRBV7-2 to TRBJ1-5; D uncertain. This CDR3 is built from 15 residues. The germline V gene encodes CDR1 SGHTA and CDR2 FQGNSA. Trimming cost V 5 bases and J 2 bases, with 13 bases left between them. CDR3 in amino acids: CASSLEPLGNQPQHF. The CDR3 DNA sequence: TGTGCCAGCAGCCTAGAGCCCCTTGGCAATCAGCCCCAGCATTTT.

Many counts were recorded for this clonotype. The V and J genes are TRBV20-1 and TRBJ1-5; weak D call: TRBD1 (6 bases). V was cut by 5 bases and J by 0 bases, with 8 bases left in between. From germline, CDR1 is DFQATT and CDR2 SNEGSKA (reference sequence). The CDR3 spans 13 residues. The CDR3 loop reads CSASGDSNQPQHF. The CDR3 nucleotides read TGCAGTGCTTCAGGGGATAGCAATCAGCCCCAGCATTTT.

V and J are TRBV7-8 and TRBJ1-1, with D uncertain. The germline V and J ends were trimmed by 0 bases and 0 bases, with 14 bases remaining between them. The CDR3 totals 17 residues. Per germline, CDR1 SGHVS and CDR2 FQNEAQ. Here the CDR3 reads CASSLAYAVPLNTEAFF. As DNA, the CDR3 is TGTGCCAGCAGCTTAGCGTACGCGGTGCCGTTGAACACTGAAGCTTTCTTT.

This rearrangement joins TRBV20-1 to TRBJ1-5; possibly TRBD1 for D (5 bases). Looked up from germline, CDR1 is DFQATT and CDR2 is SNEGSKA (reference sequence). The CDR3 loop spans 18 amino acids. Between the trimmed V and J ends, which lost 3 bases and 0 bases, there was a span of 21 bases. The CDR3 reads CSASTGPILLYSNQPQHF. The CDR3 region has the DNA TGCAGTGCTAGCACGGGACCTATACTTTTATATAGCAATCAGCCCCAGCATTTT.